The present TCR beta chain was sequenced within a study of post-analysis software for immune sequencing data. Whole-study results and caveats: Higher frequency in patients than in controls was seen for roughly five TRBV segments, with TRBV5-6, TRBV5-1 and TRBV20-1 among them.

Germline loops: CDR1 MNHEY, CDR2 SVGEGT. The V gene lost 2 bases and the J gene lost 0 bases, with 16 bases spanning the gap. The CDR3 length is 17 residues. Worth noting for this clonotype: What it binds is unknown.

Libraries were made from TCR beta cDNA, and they carried unique molecular identifiers. One entry per CDR3 protein, called by TCRdb with MiXCR from the PCR reads. The top ten hold about 4.5% of the sample, which has hundreds of thousands of distinct CDR3 sequences, 53% seen once. The gene calls are TRBV6-2 or TRBV6-3 and TRBJ2-5; D is perhaps TRBD1 or TRBD2 (6 bases each). This sequence originates from a girl between 10 and 17 years old with multiple sclerosis. The sequencing input was blood. The CDR3 DNA follows: TGTGCCAGCAGTTACATCGGGACATGGAGGGACCAAGAGACCCAGTACTTC. Translated: CASSYIGTWRDQETQYF.